Listed here are 14 T cell receptor beta chains from one sample, sequenced in a study of T cell repertoires in aging, cancer and after chemotherapy. Multiplex touch-down PCR with TRB-A/B primers amplified rearranged V-D-J TRB sequences. TCRdb reanalysed the multiplex PCR reads using MiXCR and keeps one entry per CDR3 protein. The sample holds some 6,700 distinct CDR3 sequences; around 33% are singletons and the top ten take 40% to 45%. Amplification of TCR beta used genomic DNA extracted from peripheral blood. The sample consisted of blood. The receptors here all came from a human donor in good health.

The CDR3 region is CASRSTVAKNIQYF. The CDR3 nucleotides read TGTGCCAGCAGATCGACAGTAGCCAAAAACATTCAGTACTTC. The rearrangement joins TRBV27 to TRBJ2-4; weak D call: TRBD1 (5 bases). CDR3 size: 14 residues. Deletions cut 6 bases from V and 0 bases from J, with 9 bases between. In germline, CDR1 is MNHEY, CDR2 SMNVEV (reference sequence).

This clonotype is categorized as medium-sized. The CDR3 DNA is TGTGCCAGCGCCCATAGCGAGGCCGGGGAAAAACTGTTTTTT. This codes for CASAHSEAGEKLFF. V usage is TRBV18 and J usage is TRBJ1-4, with unresolved D. Between the trimmed V and J ends, which lost 8 bases and 8 bases, there was a span of 18 bases. From germline, CDR1 is KGHSH and CDR2 LQKENI. This CDR3 is 14 amino acids long.

This clonotype was counted only a few times. This sequence joins TRBV6-2 or TRBV6-3 and TRBJ1-2; 8 bases line up with TRBD1. The CDR3 covers 14 residues. The V segment lost 6 bases and the J segment 7 bases; nucleotides outside the gene matches: 10. Germline CDR1 is MNHEY and CDR2 is SVGEGT. In DNA, the CDR3 is TGTGCCAGCAGACCCGGACAGGGTGGAGGTGGCTACACCTTC. Protein: CASRPGQGGGGYTF.

This clonotype was counted once. A junction end diverges from the germline sequence, so it may reflect a read error. V is TRBV6-1 and J is TRBJ2-7, with D unclear. Germline values: CDR1 MNHNS, CDR2 SASEGT. There are 15 residues in the CDR3. The CDR3 DNA sequence: TGTGCCAGGAGTGAACGGACGGTGCGGCCCGGCGAGCAGTACTTC. It translates to CARSERTVRPGEQYF.

This clonotype was counted between two and nine times. The chain carries TRBV18 and TRBJ2-1; perhaps D is TRBD1 or TRBD2 (7 bases each). This CDR3 is built from 15 residues. CDR1 is KGHSH, CDR2 LQKENI, per germline. V lost 2 bases, J lost 10 bases, and 18 bases lay in between. This CDR3 reads CASSPGGQAGLEQFF. In DNA, the CDR3 is TGTGCCAGCTCACCAGGTGGACAGGCGGGACTAGAGCAGTTCTTC.

This chain links TRBV30 with TRBJ2-2, with TRBD2 matching over 10 bases. With 3 bases clipped from V and 6 bases from J, the junction kept 4 bases outside the gene matches. The CDR3 runs 14 residues. Germline assignment: CDR1 GTSNPN and CDR2 SVGIG (reference sequence). The CDR3 coding sequence is TGTGCCTGGAGGCTAGCGGGAGTAGCCGGGGAGCTGTTTTTT. Translation: CAWRLAGVAGELFF.

The chain uses TRBV11-3 and TRBJ1-1; D perhaps matches TRBD1 (5 bases). The CDR3 has 13 amino acids. Germline V gene sequence: CDR1 SGHNT, CDR2 YENEEA. V was pared by 5 bases and J by 3 bases, with 10 bases between. The CDR3 region is CASSRDSYTEAFF. The CDR3 DNA reads TGTGCCAGCAGCCGCGACAGTTACACTGAAGCTTTCTTT.

The V gene is TRBV5-1, the J gene TRBJ2-7; 7 bases line up with TRBD1. The germline V gene has CDR1 SGHRS and CDR2 YFSETQ. V lost 3 bases, J lost 1 base, and 7 bases stayed unmatched. The CDR3 loop spans 15 amino acids. DNA for the CDR3: TGCGCCAGCAGCTCCGGGACAGATCCTTCCTACGAGCAGTACTTC. It specifies CASSSGTDPSYEQYF.

This rearrangement joins TRBV7-6 to TRBJ2-1; 9 bases are shared with TRBD1. The germline gives CDR1 SGHVS, CDR2 FNYEAQ. The CDR3 runs to 15 residues. Unmatched junction bases numbered 6, after V lost 5 bases and J lost 4 bases. The CDR3 reads CASSRTGGNYNEQFF. The CDR3 DNA reads TGTGCCAGCAGCCGAACAGGGGGCAATTACAATGAGCAGTTCTTC.

The chain employs TRBV6-2 or TRBV6-3 and TRBJ1-5, with D maybe TRBD1 (5 bases). Trimming left V 8 bases short and J 4 bases short, with 12 bases between. There are 13 residues in the CDR3. Per germline, CDR1 MNHEY and CDR2 SVGEGT. In nucleotides, the CDR3 is TGTGCCAGCGAGCAGGGATGGAATCAGCCCCAGCATTTT. It is translated as CASEQGWNQPQHF.

The chain links TRBV7-9 to TRBJ1-4; no clear D. V was pared by 3 bases and J by 0 bases, with 11 bases between. This CDR3 contains 16 residues. Per germline, CDR1 SEHNR and CDR2 FQNEAQ (reference sequence). The CDR3 nucleotides are TGTGCCAGCAGCTTGGCAGGCAGTGCAACTAATGAAAAACTGTTTTTT. It codes for CASSLAGSATNEKLFF.

With regard to this clonotype: One base away lies a much larger clone, so this may be a sequencing read error. The V call is TRBV5-6, the J call TRBJ1-6; perhaps TRBD1 as D (6 bases). With 4 bases removed from V and 11 bases from J, the gap between germline ends came to 13 bases. This CDR3 is built from 13 residues. Germline CDR1 is SGHDT and CDR2 is YYEEEE. CDR3 loop: CASSPDSVTPLHF. The CDR3 coding sequence is TGTGCCAGCAGCCCGGACAGTGTAACACCCCTCCACTTT.

The chain is built from TRBV6-5 and TRBJ1-1, with unresolved D. The CDR3 has 15 amino acids. The V and J ends lost 0 bases and 5 bases respectively, with 13 bases between them. Germline CDR1 MNHEY, CDR2 SVGAGI. The CDR3 DNA reads TGTGCCAGCAGTTACTCGCGCAGTCTTAGGACTGAAGCTTTCTTT. This sequence encodes CASSYSRSLRTEAFF.

This clonotype has a handful of counts. The rearrangement uses TRBV19 and TRBJ1-5; 9 positions match TRBD1. The J segment lost 7 bases and the V segment lost 4 bases, leaving 8 bases of the junction unmatched. The CDR3 loop spans 15 amino acids. Germline CDR1 and CDR2: LNHDA and SQIVND (reference sequence). The CDR3: CASSRGDREVQPQHF. CDR3 DNA sequence: TGTGCCAGTAGTAGGGGGGACAGGGAAGTGCAGCCCCAGCATTTT.